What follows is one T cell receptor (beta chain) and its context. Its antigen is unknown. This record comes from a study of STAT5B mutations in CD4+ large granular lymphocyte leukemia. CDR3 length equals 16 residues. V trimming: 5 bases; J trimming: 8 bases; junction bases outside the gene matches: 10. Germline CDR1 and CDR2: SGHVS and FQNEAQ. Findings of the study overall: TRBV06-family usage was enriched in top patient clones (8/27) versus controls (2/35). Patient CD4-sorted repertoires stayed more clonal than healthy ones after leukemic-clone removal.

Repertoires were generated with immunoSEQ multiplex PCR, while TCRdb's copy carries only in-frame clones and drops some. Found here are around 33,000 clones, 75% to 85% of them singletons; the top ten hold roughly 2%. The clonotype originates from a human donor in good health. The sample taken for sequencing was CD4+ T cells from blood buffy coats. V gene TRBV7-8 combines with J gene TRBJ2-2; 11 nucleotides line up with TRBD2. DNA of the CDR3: TGTGCCAGCAGCCCACGACTAGCGGGGAGGCAAGGGGAGCTGTTTTTT. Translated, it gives CASSPRLAGRQGELFF.